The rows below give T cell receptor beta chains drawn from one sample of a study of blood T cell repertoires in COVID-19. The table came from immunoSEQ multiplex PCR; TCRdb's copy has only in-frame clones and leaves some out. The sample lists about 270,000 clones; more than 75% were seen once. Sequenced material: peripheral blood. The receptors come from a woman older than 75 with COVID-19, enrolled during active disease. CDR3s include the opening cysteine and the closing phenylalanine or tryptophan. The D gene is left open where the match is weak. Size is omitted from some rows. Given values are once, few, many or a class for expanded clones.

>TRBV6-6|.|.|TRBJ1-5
CASMLTGGPQHF
TGTGCCAGCATGTTAACTGGAGGGCCCCAGCATTTT
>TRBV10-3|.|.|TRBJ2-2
CAISGGSLNTGELFF
TGTGCCATCAGTGGGGGCAGCTTGAACACCGGGGAGCTGTTTTTT
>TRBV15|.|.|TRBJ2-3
CATSRDRGAGADTQYF
TGTGCCACCAGCAGAGATCGGGGGGCGGGGGCAGATACGCAGTATTTT
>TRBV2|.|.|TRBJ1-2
CASSNREGYGYTF
TGTGCCAGTAGCAACAGGGAGGGCTATGGCTACACCTTC
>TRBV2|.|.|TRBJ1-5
CASMREGGSNQPQHF
TGTGCCAGCATGAGGGAGGGGGGTAGCAATCAGCCCCAGCATTTT
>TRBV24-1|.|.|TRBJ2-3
CATSDPQGARTDTQYF
TGTGCCACCAGTGATCCCCAAGGGGCGAGGACAGATACGCAGTATTTT
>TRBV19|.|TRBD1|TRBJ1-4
CASSRQGGNEKLFF
TGTGCCAGTAGTAGACAGGGGGGGAATGAAAAACTGTTTTTT
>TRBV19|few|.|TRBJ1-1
CASSIDRRRQMNTEAFF
TGTGCCAGTAGTATAGACCGCCGGAGGCAAATGAACACTGAAGCTTTCTTT
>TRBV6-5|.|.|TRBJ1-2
CASSQQGSYTF
TGTGCCAGCAGCCAACAGGGTAGCTACACCTTC
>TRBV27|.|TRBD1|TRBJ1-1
CASSFRGTGVNTEAFF
TGTGCCAGCAGTTTTAGGGGGACAGGGGTGAACACTGAAGCTTTCTTT
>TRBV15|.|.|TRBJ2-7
CATSTRDIQRGQYF
TGTGCCACCAGCACCCGGGACATCCAACGGGGGCAGTACTTC
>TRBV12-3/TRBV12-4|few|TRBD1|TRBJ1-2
CASSKQGFGGYTF
TGTGCCAGCAGCAAACAGGGGTTCGGTGGCTACACCTTC
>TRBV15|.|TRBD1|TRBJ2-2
CATSRGQGARKNTGELFF
TGTGCCACCAGCAGGGGACAGGGGGCGCGAAAAAACACCGGGGAGCTGTTTTTT
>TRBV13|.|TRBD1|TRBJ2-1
CASSSIRDRGLNEQFF
TGTGCCAGCAGCTCGATCCGGGACAGGGGGCTTAATGAGCAGTTCTTC
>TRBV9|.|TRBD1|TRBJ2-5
CASSVSTGDRETQYF
TGTGCCAGCAGCGTCTCAACAGGGGATAGGGAGACCCAGTACTTC
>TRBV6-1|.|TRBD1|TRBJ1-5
CASSEGDRGFLSNQPQHF
TGTGCCAGCAGTGAAGGGGACAGGGGGTTCCTTAGCAATCAGCCCCAGCATTTT
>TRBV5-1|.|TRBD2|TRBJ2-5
CASSLRTSGGAGETQYF
TGCGCCAGCAGCTTGCGGACTAGCGGGGGGGCCGGGGAGACCCAGTACTTC
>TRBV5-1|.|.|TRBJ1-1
CASSYGQTNTEAFF
TGCGCCAGCAGTTACGGACAGACGAACACTGAAGCTTTCTTT
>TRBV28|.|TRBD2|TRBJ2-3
CASAWTSRDTQYF
TGTGCCAGCGCCTGGACTAGCAGAGATACGCAGTATTTT
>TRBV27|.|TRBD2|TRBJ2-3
CASSSGGASTDTQYF
TGTGCCAGCAGTTCGGGGGGTGCTAGCACAGATACGCAGTATTTT
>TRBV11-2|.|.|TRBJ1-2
CASSLNSGSYTVYGYTF
TGTGCCAGCAGCTTAAATAGTGGCAGCTATACAGTCTATGGCTACACCTTC
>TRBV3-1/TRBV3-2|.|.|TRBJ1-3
CASRNDRLSGNTIYF
TGTGCCAGCAGGAATGACAGGCTCTCTGGAAACACCATATATTTT
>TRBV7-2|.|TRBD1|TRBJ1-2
CASSRSGQGNYGYTF
TGTGCCAGCAGCCGTTCCGGACAGGGGAACTATGGCTACACCTTC
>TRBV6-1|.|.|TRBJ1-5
CASSENRAHNQPQHF
TGTGCCAGCAGTGAGAACAGGGCTCACAATCAGCCCCAGCATTTT
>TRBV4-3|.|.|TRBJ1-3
CASSQGRSSGNTIYF
TGCGCCAGCAGCCAAGGGAGGAGCTCTGGAAACACCATATATTTT
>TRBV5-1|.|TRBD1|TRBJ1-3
CASSLLLGQGNTIYF
TGCGCCAGCAGCTTGCTTTTGGGACAGGGGAACACCATATATTTT
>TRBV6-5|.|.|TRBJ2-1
CASSQPTQAEQFF
TGTGCCAGCAGTCAACCGACACAAGCTGAGCAGTTCTTC
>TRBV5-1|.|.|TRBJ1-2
CASSLWAGFDGYTF
TGCGCCAGCAGCTTGTGGGCGGGCTTTGATGGCTACACCTTC
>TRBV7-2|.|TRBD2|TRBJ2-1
CASSLARGGYNEQFF
TGTGCCAGCAGCTTAGCTCGGGGGGGCTACAATGAGCAGTTCTTC
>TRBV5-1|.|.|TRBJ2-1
CASSLDSGYEQFF
TGCGCCAGCAGCCTCGACAGTGGGTATGAGCAGTTCTTC
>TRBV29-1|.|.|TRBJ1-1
CSVLSLSAEAFF
TGCAGCGTTCTCAGTCTAAGCGCTGAAGCTTTCTTT
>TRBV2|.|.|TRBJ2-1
CASTETDSIQFF
TGTGCCAGCACCGAAACGGACAGCATACAGTTCTTC
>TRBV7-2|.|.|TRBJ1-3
CASSRGSGNTIYF
TGTGCCAGCAGCAGGGGCTCTGGAAACACCATATATTTT
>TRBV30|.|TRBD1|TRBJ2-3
CAWSPGTGYFTDTQYF
TGTGCCTGGAGTCCCGGGACAGGGTACTTCACAGATACGCAGTATTTT
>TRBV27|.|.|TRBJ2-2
CASSLLGQRNTGELFF
TGTGCCAGCAGTTTATTGGGGCAGCGGAACACCGGGGAGCTGTTTTTT
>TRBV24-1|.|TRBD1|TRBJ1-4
CATSRDRVPEKLFF
TGTGCCACCAGCCGGGACAGGGTTCCTGAAAAACTGTTTTTT
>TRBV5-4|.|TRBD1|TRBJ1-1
CASSSDRGRTEAFF
TGTGCCAGCAGCTCTGACAGGGGGCGCACTGAAGCTTTCTTT
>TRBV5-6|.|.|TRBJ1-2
CASSRRGAPHRNYGYTF
TGTGCCAGCAGCCGCCGGGGGGCGCCTCATAGAAACTATGGCTACACCTTC
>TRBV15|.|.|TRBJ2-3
CATSRVGGADSHTDTQYF
TGTGCCACCAGCAGAGTCGGAGGGGCGGATTCCCACACAGATACGCAGTATTTT
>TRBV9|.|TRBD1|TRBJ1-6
CASSGGTGNSPLHF
TGTGCCAGCAGCGGAGGGACAGGGAATTCACCCCTCCACTTT
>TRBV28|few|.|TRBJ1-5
CASSFTGNPQPQHF
TGTGCCAGCAGTTTCACGGGGAATCCACAGCCCCAGCATTTT
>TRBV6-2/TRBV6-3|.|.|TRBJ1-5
CASSYLQGDNQPQHF
TGTGCCAGCAGTTACCTACAGGGCGACAATCAGCCCCAGCATTTT
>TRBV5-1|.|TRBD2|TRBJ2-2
CASQAGGNTGELFF
TGCGCCAGCCAGGCGGGGGGGAACACCGGGGAGCTGTTTTTT